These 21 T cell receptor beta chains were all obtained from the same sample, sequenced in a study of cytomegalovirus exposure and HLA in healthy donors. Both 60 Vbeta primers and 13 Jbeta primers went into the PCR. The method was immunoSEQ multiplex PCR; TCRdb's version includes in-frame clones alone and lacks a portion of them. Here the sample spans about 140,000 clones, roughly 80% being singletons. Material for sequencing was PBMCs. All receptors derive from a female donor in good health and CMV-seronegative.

The CDR3 bases are TGTGCCAGCAGCTTAGACAGGGACACTGAAGCTTTCTTT. As protein: CASSLDRDTEAFF. The chain has TRBV13 and TRBJ1-1, with D possibly matching TRBD1 (6 bases). Germline values: CDR1 PRHDT, CDR2 FYEKMQ (reference sequence). The CDR3 sequence is 13 residues long. The germline V and J ends were trimmed by 1 base and 3 bases, with 6 bases remaining between them.

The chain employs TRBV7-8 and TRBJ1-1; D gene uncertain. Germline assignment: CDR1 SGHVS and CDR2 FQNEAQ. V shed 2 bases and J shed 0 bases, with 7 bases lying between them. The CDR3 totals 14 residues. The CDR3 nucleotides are TGTGCCAGCAGCTTAACTACTTTGAACACTGAAGCTTTCTTT. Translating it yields CASSLTTLNTEAFF. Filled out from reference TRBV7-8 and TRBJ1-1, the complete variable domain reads GAGVSQSPRYKVAKRGQDVALRCDPISGHVSLFWYQQALGQGPEFLTYFQNEAQLDKSGLPSDRFFAERPEGSVSTLKIQRTQQEDSAVYLCASSLTTLNTEAFFGQGTRLTVV.

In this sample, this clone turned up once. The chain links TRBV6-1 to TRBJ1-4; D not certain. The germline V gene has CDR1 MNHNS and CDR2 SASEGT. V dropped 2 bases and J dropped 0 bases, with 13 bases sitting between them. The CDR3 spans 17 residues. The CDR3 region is CASSERYSTATNEKLFF. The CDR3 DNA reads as TGTGCCAGCAGTGAAAGGTACAGCACTGCAACTAATGAAAAACTGTTTTTT.

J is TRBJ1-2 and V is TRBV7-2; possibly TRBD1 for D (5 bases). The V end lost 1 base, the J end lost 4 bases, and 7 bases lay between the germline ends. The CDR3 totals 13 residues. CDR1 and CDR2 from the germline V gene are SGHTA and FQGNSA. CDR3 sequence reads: CASSLGQSYGYTF. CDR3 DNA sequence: TGTGCCAGCAGCTTAGGACAGTCCTATGGCTACACCTTC.

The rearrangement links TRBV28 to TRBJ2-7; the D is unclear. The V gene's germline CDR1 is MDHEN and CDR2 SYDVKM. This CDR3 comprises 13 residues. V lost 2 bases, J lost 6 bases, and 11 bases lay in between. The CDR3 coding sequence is TGTGCCAGCAGTTTAATCCCTCCCGGCGAGCAGTACTTC. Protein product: CASSLIPPGEQYF.

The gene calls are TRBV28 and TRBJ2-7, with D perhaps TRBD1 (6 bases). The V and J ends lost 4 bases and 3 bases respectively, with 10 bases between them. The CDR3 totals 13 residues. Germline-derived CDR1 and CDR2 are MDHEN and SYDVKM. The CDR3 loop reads CASSSPDSYEQYF. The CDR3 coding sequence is TGTGCCAGCAGTTCCCCGGACAGCTACGAGCAGTACTTC.

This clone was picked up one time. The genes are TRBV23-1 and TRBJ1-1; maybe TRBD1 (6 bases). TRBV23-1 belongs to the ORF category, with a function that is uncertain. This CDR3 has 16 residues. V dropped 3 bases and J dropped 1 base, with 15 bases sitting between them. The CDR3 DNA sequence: TGCGCCAGCAGTCACCTCCAGAGACAGGAGAACACTGAAGCTTTCTTT. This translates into CASSHLQRQENTEAFF.

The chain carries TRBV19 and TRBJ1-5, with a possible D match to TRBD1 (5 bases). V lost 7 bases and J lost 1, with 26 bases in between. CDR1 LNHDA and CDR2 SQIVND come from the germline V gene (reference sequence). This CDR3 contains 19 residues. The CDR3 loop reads CASKASQWRGGESNQPQHF. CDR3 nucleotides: TGTGCCAGTAAAGCAAGCCAGTGGAGGGGCGGTGAGAGCAATCAGCCCCAGCATTTT. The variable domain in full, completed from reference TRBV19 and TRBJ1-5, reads DGGITQSPKYLFRKEGQNVTLSCEQNLNHDAMYWYRQDPGQGLRLIYYSQIVNDFQKGDIAEGYSVSREKKESFPLTVTSAQKNPTAFYLCASKASQWRGGESNQPQHFGDGTRLSIL.

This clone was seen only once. The CDR3 reads CASSYGLNYGYTF. In nucleotides, the CDR3 is TGTGCCAGTAGTTACGGACTTAACTATGGCTACACCTTC. This chain uses TRBV19 with TRBJ1-2; D unclear. Germline loops: CDR1 LNHDA, CDR2 SQIVND (reference sequence). The CDR3 totals 13 residues. The V end was cut by 5 bases, the J end by 1 base, with 8 bases between. The whole variable domain, remainder taken from reference TRBV19 and TRBJ1-2, is DGGITQSPKYLFRKEGQNVTLSCEQNLNHDAMYWYRQDPGQGLRLIYYSQIVNDFQKGDIAEGYSVSREKKESFPLTVTSAQKNPTAFYLCASSYGLNYGYTFGSGTRLTVV.

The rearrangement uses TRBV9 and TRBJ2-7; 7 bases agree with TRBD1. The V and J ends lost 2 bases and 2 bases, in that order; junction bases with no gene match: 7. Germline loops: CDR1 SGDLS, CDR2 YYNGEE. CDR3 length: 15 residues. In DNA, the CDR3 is TGTGCCAGCAGCGTGGCGCCGGACAGGACCTACGAGCAGTACTTC. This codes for CASSVAPDRTYEQYF.

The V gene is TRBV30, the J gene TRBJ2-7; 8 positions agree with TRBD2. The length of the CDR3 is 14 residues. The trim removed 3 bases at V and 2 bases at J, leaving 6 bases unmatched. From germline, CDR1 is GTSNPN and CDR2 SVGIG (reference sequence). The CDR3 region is CAWRWEAGAYEQYF. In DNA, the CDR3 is TGTGCCTGGAGGTGGGAAGCGGGGGCCTACGAGCAGTACTTC.

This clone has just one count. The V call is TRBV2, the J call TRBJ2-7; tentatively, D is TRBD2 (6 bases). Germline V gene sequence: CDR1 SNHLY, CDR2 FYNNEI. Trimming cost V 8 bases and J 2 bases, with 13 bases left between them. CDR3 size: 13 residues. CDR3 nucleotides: TGTGCCAGCCGGGGGACTCTCGCCTACGAGCAGTACTTC. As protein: CASRGTLAYEQYF. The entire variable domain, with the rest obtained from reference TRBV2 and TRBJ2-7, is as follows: EPEVTQTPSHQVTQMGQEVILRCVPISNHLYFYWYRQILGQKVEFLVSFYNNEISEKSEIFDDQFSVERPDGSNFTLKIRSTKLEDSAMYFCASRGTLAYEQYFGPGTRLTVT.

The DNA for the CDR3 is TGTGCCAGCAGCCAACCAGCGGGAGTAGGGGAGACCCAGTACTTC. It codes for CASSQPAGVGETQYF. The gene calls are TRBV4-2 and TRBJ2-5, with 8 bases identical to TRBD2. Germline lookup yields CDR1 LGHNA and CDR2 YNFKEQ. Trimming at V came to 2 bases and at J to 5 bases, leaving 7 bases not matched to a gene. The CDR3 length is 15 residues.

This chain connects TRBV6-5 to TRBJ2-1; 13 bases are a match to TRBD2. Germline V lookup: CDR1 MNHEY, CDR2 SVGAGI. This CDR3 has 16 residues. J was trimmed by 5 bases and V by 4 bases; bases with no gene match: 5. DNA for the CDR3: TGTGCCAGCAGTTTAGGGACTAGCGGGGTACACAATGAGCAGTTCTTC. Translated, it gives CASSLGTSGVHNEQFF.

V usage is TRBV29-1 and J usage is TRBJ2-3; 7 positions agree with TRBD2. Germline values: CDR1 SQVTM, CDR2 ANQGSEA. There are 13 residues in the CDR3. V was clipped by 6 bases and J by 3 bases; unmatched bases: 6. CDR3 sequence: CSVRGGRTDTQYF. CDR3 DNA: TGCAGCGTAAGGGGAGGGAGGACAGATACGCAGTATTTT.

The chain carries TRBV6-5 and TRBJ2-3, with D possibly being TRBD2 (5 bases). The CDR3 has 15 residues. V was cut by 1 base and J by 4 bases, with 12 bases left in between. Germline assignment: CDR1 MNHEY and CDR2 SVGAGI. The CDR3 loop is CASSYLVGEADTQYF. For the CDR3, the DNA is TGTGCCAGCAGTTACTTAGTCGGGGAAGCAGATACGCAGTATTTT.

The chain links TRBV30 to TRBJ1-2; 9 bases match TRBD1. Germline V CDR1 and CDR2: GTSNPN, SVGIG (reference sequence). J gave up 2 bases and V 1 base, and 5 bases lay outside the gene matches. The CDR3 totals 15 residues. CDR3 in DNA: TGTGCCTGGAGTGCGGGACAGGGTAGGAACTATGGCTACACCTTC. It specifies CAWSAGQGRNYGYTF.

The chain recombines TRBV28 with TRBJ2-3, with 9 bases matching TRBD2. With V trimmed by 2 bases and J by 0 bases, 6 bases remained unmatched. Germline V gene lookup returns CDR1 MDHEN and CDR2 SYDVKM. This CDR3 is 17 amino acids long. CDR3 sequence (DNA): TGTGCCAGCAGTTTAGGGCTAGCGGGACCTAGCACAGATACGCAGTATTTT. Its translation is CASSLGLAGPSTDTQYF. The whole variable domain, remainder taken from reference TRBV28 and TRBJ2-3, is DVKVTQSSRYLVKRTGEKVFLECVQDMDHENMFWYRQDPGLGLRLIYFSYDVKMKEKGDIPEGYSVSREKKERFSLILESASTNQTSMYLCASSLGLAGPSTDTQYFGPGTRLTVL.

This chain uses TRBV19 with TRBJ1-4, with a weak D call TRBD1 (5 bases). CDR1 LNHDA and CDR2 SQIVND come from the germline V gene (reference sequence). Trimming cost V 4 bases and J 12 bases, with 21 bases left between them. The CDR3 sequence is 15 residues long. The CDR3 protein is CASSRTTSTSEELFF. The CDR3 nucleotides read TGTGCCAGTAGTAGGACAACTTCGACGAGCGAGGAACTGTTTTTT.

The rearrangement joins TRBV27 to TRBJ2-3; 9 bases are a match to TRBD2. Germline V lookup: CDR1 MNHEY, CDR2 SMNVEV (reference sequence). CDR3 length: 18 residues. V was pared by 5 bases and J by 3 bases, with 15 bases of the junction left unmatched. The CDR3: CASSPLGLAFGKTDTQYF. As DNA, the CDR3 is TGTGCCAGCAGTCCCCTAGGACTAGCGTTCGGTAAAACAGATACGCAGTATTTT.

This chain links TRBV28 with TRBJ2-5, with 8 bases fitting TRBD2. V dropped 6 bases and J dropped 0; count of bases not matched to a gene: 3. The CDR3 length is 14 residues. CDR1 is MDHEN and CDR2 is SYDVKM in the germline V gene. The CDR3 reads CASSQTSDQETQYF. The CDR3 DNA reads TGTGCCAGCAGCCAGACTAGCGACCAAGAGACCCAGTACTTC.